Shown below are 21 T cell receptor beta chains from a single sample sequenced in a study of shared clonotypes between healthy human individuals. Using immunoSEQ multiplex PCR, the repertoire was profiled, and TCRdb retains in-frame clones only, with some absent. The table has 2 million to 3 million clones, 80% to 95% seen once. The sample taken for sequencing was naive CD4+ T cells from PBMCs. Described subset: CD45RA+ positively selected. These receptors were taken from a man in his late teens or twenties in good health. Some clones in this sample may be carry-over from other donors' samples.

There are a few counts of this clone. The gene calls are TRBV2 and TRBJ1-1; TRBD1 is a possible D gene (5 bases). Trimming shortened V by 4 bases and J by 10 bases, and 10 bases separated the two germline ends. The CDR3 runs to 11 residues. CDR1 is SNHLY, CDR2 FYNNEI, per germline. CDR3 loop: CASSVMQGAFF. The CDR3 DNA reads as TGTGCCAGCAGTGTAATGCAGGGAGCTTTCTTT.

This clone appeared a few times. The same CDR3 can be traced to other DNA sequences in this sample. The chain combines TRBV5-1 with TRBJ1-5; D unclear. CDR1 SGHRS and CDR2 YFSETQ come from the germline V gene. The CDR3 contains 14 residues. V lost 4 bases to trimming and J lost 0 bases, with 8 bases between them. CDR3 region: CASSPGNSNQPQHF. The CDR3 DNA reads TGCGCCAGCAGCCCGGGGAATAGCAATCAGCCCCAGCATTTT.

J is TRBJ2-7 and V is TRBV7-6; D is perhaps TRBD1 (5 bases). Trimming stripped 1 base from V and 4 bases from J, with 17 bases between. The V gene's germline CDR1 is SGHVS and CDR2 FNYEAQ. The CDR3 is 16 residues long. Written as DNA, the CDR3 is TGTGCCAGCAGCTTAGACGACAGACCCCTCGGATACGAGCAGTACTTC. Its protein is CASSLDDRPLGYEQYF.

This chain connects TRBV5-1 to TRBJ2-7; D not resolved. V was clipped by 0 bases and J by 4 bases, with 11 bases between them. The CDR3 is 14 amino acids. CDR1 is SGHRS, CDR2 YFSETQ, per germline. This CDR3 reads CASSLDAKGYEQYF. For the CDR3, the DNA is TGCGCCAGCAGCTTGGACGCTAAAGGGTACGAGCAGTACTTC.

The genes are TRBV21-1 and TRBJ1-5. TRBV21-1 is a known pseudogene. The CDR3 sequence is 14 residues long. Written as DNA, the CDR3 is TGTGCCAGCAGCAAAACGGATAGCAATCAGCCCCAGCATTTT. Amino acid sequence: CASSKTDSNQPQHF.

The CDR3 sequence: CASSPLGTSNSRPSYNEQFF. CDR3 nucleotides: TGTGCCAGCAGCCCACTCGGGACTAGCAATTCGCGCCCCTCCTACAATGAGCAGTTCTTC. The chain links TRBV7-3 to TRBJ2-1; 9 bases fit TRBD2. CDR3 length equals 20 residues. With V trimmed by 5 bases and J by 0 bases, 17 bases remained unmatched. The V gene's germline CDR1 is SGHTA and CDR2 FQGTGA.

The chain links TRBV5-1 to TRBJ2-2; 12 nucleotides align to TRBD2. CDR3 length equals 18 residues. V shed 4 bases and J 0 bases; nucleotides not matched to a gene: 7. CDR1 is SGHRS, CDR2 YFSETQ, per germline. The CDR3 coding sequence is TGCGCCAGCAGCAAGTGGACTAGCGGGGACCCGAACACCGGGGAGCTGTTTTTT. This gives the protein CASSKWTSGDPNTGELFF.

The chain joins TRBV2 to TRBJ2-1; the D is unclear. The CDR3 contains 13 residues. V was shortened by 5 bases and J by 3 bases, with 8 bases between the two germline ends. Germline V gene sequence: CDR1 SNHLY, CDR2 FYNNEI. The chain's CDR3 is CASSSELYNEQFF. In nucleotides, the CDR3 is TGTGCCAGCAGTTCGGAACTCTACAATGAGCAGTTCTTC. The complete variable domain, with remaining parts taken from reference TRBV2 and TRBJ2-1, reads EPEVTQTPSHQVTQMGQEVILRCVPISNHLYFYWYRQILGQKVEFLVSFYNNEISEKSEIFDDQFSVERPDGSNFTLKIRSTKLEDSAMYFCASSSELYNEQFFGPGTRLTVL.

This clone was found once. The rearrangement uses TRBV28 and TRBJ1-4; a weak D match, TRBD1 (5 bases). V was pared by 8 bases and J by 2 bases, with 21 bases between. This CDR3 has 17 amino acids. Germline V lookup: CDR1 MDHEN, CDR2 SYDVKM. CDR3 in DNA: TGTGCCAGCTCGAGACCGGGACGCTATCGGACTAATGAAAAACTGTTTTTT. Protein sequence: CASSRPGRYRTNEKLFF.

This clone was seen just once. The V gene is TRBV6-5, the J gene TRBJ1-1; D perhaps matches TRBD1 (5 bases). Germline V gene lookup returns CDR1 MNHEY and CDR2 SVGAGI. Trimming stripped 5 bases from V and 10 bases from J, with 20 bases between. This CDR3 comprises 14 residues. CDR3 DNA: TGTGCCAGCAGTCGACCACGGGAGGGGTCCCGAGCTTTCTTT. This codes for CASSRPREGSRAFF.

The CDR3 loop reads CASSPEGVKRGKLFF. The DNA of the CDR3 is TGTGCCAGCAGCCCCGAGGGGGTTAAGAGGGGAAAACTGTTTTTT. The genes are TRBV11-2 and TRBJ1-4; a possible D gene is TRBD1 (6 bases). There are 15 residues in the CDR3. Trimming removed 5 bases at V and 10 bases at J, with 20 bases between. The germline CDR1 and CDR2 sequences are SGHAT and FQNNGV. Complete variable domain (other parts from reference TRBV11-2 and TRBJ1-4): EAGVAQSPRYKIIEKRQSVAFWCNPISGHATLYWYQQILGQGPKLLIQFQNNGVVDDSQLPKDRFSAERLKGVDSTLKIQPAKLEDSAVYLCASSPEGVKRGKLFFGSGTQLSVL.

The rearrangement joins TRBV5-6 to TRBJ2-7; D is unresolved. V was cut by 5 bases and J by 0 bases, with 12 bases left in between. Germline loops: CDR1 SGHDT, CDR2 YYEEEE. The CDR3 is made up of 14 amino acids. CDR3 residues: CASSRRRSSYEQYF. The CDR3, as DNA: TGTGCCAGCAGTCGGAGACGCTCCTCCTACGAGCAGTACTTC.

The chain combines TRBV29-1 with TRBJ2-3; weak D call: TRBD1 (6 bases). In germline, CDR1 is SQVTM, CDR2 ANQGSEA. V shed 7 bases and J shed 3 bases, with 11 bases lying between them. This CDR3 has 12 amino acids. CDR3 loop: CSAQGETDTQYF. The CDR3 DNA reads TGCAGCGCACAGGGAGAAACAGATACGCAGTATTTT.

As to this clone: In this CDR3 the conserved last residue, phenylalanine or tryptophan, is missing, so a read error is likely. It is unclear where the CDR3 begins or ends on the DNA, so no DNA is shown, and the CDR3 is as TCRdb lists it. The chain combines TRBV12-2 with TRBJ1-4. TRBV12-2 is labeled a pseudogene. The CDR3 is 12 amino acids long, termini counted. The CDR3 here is CASRLWGGGELG.

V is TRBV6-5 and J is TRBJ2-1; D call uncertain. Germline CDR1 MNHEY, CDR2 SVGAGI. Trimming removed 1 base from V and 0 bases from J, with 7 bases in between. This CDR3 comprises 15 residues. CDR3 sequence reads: CASSYLRSSYNEQFF. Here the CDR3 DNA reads TGTGCCAGCAGTTACTTACGGAGCTCCTACAATGAGCAGTTCTTC.

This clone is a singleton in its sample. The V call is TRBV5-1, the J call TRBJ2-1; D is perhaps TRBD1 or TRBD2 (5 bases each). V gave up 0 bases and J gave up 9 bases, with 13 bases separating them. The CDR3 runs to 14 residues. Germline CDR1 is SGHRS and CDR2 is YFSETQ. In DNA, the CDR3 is TGCGCCAGCAGCTTGGCCTTGACGGGGACTGAGCAGTTCTTC. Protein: CASSLALTGTEQFF.

The CDR3 sequence is CASSQDGTETNEQFF. The CDR3 DNA reads TGCGCCAGCAGCCAAGATGGGACAGAGACCAATGAGCAGTTCTTC. The chain has TRBV4-1 and TRBJ2-1, with 7 bases that match TRBD1. V dropped 0 bases and J dropped 6; count of bases not matched to a gene: 5. There are 15 residues in the CDR3. The germline V gene has CDR1 MGHRA and CDR2 YSYEKL.

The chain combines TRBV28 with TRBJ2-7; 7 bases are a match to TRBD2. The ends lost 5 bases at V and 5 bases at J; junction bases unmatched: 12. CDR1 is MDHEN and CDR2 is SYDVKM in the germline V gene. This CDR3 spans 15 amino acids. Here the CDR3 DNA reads TGTGCCAGCAGTCCCGCGAGCGGGGTCCAGGACGAGCAGTACTTC. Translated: CASSPASGVQDEQYF.

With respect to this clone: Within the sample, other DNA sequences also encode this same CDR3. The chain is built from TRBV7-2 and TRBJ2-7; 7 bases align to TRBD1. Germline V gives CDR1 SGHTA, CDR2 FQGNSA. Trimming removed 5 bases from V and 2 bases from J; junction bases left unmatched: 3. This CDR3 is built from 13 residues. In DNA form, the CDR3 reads TGTGCCAGCAGCAGGGACAGACCCTACGAGCAGTACTTC. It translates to CASSRDRPYEQYF.

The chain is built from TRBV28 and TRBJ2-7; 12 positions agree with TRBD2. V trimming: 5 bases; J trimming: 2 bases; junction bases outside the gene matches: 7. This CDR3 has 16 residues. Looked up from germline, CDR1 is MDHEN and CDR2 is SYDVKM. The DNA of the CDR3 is TGTGCCAGCAGTCAAAGACTAGCGGGAGATCCCTACGAGCAGTACTTC. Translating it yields CASSQRLAGDPYEQYF.

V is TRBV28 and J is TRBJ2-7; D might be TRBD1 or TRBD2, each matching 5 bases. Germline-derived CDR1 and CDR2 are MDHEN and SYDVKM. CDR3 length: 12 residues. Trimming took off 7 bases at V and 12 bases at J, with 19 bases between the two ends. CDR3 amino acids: CASIPATGPGYF. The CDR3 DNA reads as TGTGCCAGCATTCCAGCGACGGGGCCCGGGTACTTC.